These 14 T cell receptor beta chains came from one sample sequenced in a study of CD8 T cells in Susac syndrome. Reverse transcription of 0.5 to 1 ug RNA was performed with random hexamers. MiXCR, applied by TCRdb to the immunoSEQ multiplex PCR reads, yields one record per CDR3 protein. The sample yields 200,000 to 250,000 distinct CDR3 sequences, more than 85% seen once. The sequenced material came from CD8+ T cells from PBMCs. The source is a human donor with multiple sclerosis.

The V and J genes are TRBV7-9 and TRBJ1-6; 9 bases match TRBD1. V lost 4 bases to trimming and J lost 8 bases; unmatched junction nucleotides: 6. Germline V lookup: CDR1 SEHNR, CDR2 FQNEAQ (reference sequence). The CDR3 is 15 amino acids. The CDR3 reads CASSSGQGQDSPLHF. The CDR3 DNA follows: TGTGCCAGCAGCTCAGGACAGGGGCAAGATTCACCCCTCCACTTT. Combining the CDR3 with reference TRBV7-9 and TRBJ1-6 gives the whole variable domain DTGVSQNPRHKITKRGQNVTFRCDPISEHNRLYWYRQTLGQGPEFLTYFQNEAQLEKSRLLSDRFSAERPKGSFSTLEIQRTEQGDSAMYLCASSSGQGQDSPLHFGNGTRLTVT.

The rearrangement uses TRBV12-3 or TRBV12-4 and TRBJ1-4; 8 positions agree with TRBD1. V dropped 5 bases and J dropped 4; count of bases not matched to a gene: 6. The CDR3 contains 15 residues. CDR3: CASSHRGQGNEKLFF. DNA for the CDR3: TGTGCCAGCAGTCACCGCGGACAGGGTAATGAAAAACTGTTTTTT.

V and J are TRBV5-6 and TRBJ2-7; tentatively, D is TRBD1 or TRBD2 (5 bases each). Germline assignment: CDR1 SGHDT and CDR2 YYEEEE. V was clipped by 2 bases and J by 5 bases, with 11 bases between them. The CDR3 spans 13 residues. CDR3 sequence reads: CASSFGAQHEQYF. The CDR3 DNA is TGTGCCAGCAGCTTCGGGGCCCAGCACGAGCAGTACTTC.

CDR3 sequence: CASRKGQQLVTEAFF. CDR3 bases: TGTGCCAGCAGAAAAGGACAGCAGTTAGTCACTGAAGCTTTCTTT. The chain carries TRBV28 and TRBJ1-1; the D gene is possibly TRBD1 (6 bases). CDR1 MDHEN and CDR2 SYDVKM come from the germline V gene. Trimming removed 6 bases at V and 4 bases at J, with 18 bases between. This CDR3 is 15 amino acids long.

DNA of the CDR3: TGTGCCAGCAGTTACGTCCGGGCCGAAAAACTGTTTTTT. Translation: CASSYVRAEKLFF. The chain links TRBV6-6 to TRBJ1-4; D is undetermined. V lost 2 bases to trimming and J lost 8 bases, with 9 bases between them. The CDR3 loop spans 13 amino acids. Germline lookup yields CDR1 MNHNY and CDR2 SVGAGI (reference sequence).

The CDR3 nucleotides are TGTGCCAGCAGCTTAGATCCCGGACTGAACACTGAAGCTTTCTTT. Amino acid sequence: CASSLDPGLNTEAFF. J is TRBJ1-1 and V is TRBV7-6; no firm D call. Germline loops: CDR1 SGHVS, CDR2 FNYEAQ. The germline V and J ends were trimmed by 1 base and 0 bases, with 9 bases remaining between them. This CDR3 region has 15 residues.

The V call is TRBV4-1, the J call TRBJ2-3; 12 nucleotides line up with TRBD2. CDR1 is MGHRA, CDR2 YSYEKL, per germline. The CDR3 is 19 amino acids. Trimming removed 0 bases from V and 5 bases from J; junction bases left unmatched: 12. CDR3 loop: CASSQDQGLAGGQQDTQYF. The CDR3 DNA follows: TGCGCCAGCAGCCAAGATCAGGGGCTAGCGGGGGGGCAGCAAGATACGCAGTATTTT.

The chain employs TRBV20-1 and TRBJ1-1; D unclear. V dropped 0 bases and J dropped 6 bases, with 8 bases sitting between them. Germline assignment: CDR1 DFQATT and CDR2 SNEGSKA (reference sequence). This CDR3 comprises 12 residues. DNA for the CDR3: TGCAGTGCTAGAGATCGTGTTCCTGAAGCTTTCTTT. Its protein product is CSARDRVPEAFF.

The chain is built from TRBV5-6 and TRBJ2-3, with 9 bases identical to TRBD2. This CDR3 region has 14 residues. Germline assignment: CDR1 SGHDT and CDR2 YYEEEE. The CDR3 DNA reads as TGTGCTGGAGGGGTAGCGGGAGCCACAGATACGCAGTATTTT. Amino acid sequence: CAGGVAGATDTQYF.

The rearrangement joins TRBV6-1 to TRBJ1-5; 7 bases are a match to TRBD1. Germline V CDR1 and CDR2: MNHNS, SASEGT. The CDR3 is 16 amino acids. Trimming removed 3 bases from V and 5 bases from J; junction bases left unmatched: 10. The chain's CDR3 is CASSEYKYRGDQPQHF. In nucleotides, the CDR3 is TGTGCCAGCAGTGAGTATAAGTACAGGGGCGATCAGCCCCAGCATTTT.

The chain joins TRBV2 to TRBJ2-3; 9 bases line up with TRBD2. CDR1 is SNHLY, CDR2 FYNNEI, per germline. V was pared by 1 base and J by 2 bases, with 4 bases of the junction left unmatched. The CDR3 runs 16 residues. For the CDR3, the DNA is TGTGCCAGCAGTGAAGGGGCTAGCGGGGTCACAGATACGCAGTATTTT. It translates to CASSEGASGVTDTQYF.

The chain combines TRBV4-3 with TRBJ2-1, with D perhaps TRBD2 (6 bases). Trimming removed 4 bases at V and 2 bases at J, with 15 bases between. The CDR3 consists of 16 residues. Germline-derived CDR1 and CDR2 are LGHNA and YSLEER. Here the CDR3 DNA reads TGCGCCAGCAGCCCTCAGAGGGAGGTCACCTACAATGAGCAGTTCTTC. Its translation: CASSPQREVTYNEQFF.

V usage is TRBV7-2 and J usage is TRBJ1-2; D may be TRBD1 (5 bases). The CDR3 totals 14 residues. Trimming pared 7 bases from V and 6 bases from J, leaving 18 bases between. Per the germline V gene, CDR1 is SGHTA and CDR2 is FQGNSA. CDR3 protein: CASNHIDSLDGYTF. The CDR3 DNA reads TGTGCCAGCAACCACATTGACAGCCTTGATGGCTACACCTTC.

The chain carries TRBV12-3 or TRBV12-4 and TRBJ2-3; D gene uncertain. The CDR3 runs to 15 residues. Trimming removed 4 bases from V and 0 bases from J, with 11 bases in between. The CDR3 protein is CASSSVATSTDTQYF. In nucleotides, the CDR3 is TGTGCCAGCAGTTCTGTTGCGACCAGCACAGATACGCAGTATTTT.